The 7 T cell receptor beta chains presented below share a single source sample, sequenced in a study of beta chain features in type 1 diabetes. Antigens of these TCRs are unknown. Study conclusions and caveats: When Type 1 diabetes patients were examined, their TCRB CDR3s proved moderately but significantly shorter in all four CD4+ subsets.

Every bit of the isolated RNA underwent reverse transcription, so sequencing read expressed TCRB transcripts. Data came from immunoSEQ multiplex PCR; TCRdb stores just in-frame clones and leaves some out. Of around 15,000 clones in the sample, 55% to 75% are singletons; the top ten hold approximately 2.7%. Sample: Tregs from blood. These receptors were collected from a man younger than 40 with type 1 diabetes.

About this clone: This CDR3 is also generated by other DNA sequences in the sample. The rearrangement joins TRBV5-1 to TRBJ2-7; D unclear. Trimming left V 5 bases short and J 2 bases short, with 5 bases between. The CDR3 has 11 residues. Germline values: CDR1 SGHRS, CDR2 YFSETQ. CDR3 in amino acids: CASRTAYEQYF. CDR3 in DNA: TGCGCCAGCAGAACGGCCTACGAGCAGTACTTC. The full variable domain, completed using reference TRBV5-1 and TRBJ2-7, is KAGVTQTPRYLIKTRGQQVTLSCSPISGHRSVSWYQQTPGQGLQFLFEYFSETQRNKGNFPGRFSGRQFSNSRSEMNVSTLELGDSALYLCASRTAYEQYFGPGTRLTVT.

This chain uses TRBV2 with TRBJ2-5; TRBD1 matches at 8 bases. V lost 7 bases to trimming and J lost 4 bases; unmatched junction nucleotides: 2. The CDR3 contains 12 residues. The V gene's germline CDR1 is SNHLY and CDR2 FYNNEI. CDR3 amino acids: CASKDRVETQYF. CDR3 nucleotide sequence: TGTGCCAGCAAGGACAGGGTAGAGACCCAGTACTTC.

The V gene is TRBV11-3, the J gene TRBJ2-1; 9 nucleotides line up with TRBD2. J lost 5 bases, V lost 2 bases, and 7 bases had no gene match. This CDR3 comprises 16 residues. Germline V lookup: CDR1 SGHNT, CDR2 YENEEA. CDR3 sequence reads: CASSLSAGGPHNEQFF. The CDR3, as DNA: TGTGCCAGCAGCTTAAGCGCGGGAGGGCCCCACAATGAGCAGTTCTTC.

CDR3 nucleotides: TGCAGCGTTGTGACCCCAGGACAGGGGGCAGGTGAAGCTTTCTTT. It codes for CSVVTPGQGAGEAFF. The V and J genes are TRBV29-1 and TRBJ1-1; 11 bases agree with TRBD1. Germline-derived CDR1 and CDR2 are SQVTM and ANQGSEA. V shed 4 bases, J shed 7 bases, and the junction held 11 bases outside the gene matches. The CDR3 is 15 amino acids. Drawing the rest from reference TRBV29-1 and TRBJ1-1, the complete variable domain is SAVISQKPSRDICQRGTSLTIQCQVDSQVTMMFWYRQQPGQSLTLIATANQGSEATYESGFVIDKFPISRPNLTFSTLTVSNMSPEDSSIYLCSVVTPGQGAGEAFFGQGTRLTVV.

The chain is built from TRBV7-2 and TRBJ1-1; D may be TRBD1 (6 bases). Trimming took 3 bases from V and 3 from J, leaving 8 bases between them. Germline CDR1 is SGHTA and CDR2 is FQGNSA. This CDR3 has 13 residues. This CDR3 reads CASSFHRDTEAFF. In DNA form, the CDR3 reads TGTGCCAGCAGCTTCCACAGGGACACTGAAGCTTTCTTT.

This chain uses TRBV30 with TRBJ1-5; a possible D gene is TRBD1 (5 bases). The CDR3 consists of 13 residues. Trimming took 2 bases from V and 5 from J, leaving 10 bases between them. Germline V CDR1 and CDR2: GTSNPN, SVGIG (reference sequence). In DNA form, the CDR3 reads TGTGCCTGGAGTCAGTCCAGGGATCAGCCCCAGCATTTT. This gives the protein CAWSQSRDQPQHF.

This rearrangement joins TRBV5-6 to TRBJ1-1; D uncertain. The CDR3 consists of 14 residues. V was trimmed by 4 bases and J by 6 bases, leaving 16 bases between them. The germline V gene encodes CDR1 SGHDT and CDR2 YYEEEE. The CDR3 protein is CASSTLAAHAEAFF. CDR3 in DNA: TGTGCCAGCAGCACCCTTGCGGCGCACGCTGAAGCTTTCTTT.